These 21 T cell receptor beta chains originate from one sample sequenced in a study of cytomegalovirus exposure and HLA in healthy donors. PCR used 60 Vbeta primers and 13 Jbeta primers. TCRdb's table, derived via immunoSEQ multiplex PCR, lists solely in-frame clones and lacks some. The table records 95,000 to 110,000 clones, around 80% of them present only once. Sequenced input: PBMCs. The source of these receptors is a woman aged 40 to 55 in good health and CMV-seronegative.

The chain carries TRBV5-4 and TRBJ2-2; possible D gene TRBD2, 7 bases. Germline CDR1 is SGHNT and CDR2 is YYREEE (reference sequence). This CDR3 contains 13 residues. Deletions cut 4 bases from V and 5 bases from J, with 9 bases between. The CDR3 reads CASSRGATGELFF. The CDR3 bases are TGTGCCAGCAGCCGGGGGGCGACCGGGGAGCTGTTTTTT.

The chain is built from TRBV28 and TRBJ1-2; D unresolved. Germline V gene data show CDR1 as MDHEN and CDR2 as SYDVKM. This CDR3 has 14 amino acids. V lost 1 base and J 7 bases, leaving 13 bases between the germline ends. The CDR3 loop reads CASSLSKSGGGYTF. Written as DNA, the CDR3 is TGTGCCAGCAGTTTATCCAAATCGGGAGGTGGCTACACCTTC.

The chain employs TRBV29-1 and TRBJ1-2; D perhaps matches TRBD1 (6 bases). The CDR3 spans 13 residues. Germline assignment: CDR1 SQVTM and CDR2 ANQGSEA. Trimming took 4 bases from V and 6 from J, leaving 15 bases between them. CDR3 amino acids: CSVGTGNPNGYTF. As DNA, the CDR3 is TGCAGCGTTGGAACAGGGAACCCCAATGGCTACACCTTC.

This clone was seen a single time. This chain joins TRBV7-2 and TRBJ2-7, with a possible D match to TRBD2 (5 bases). The germline gives CDR1 SGHTA, CDR2 FQGNSA. The CDR3 runs to 16 residues. V was shortened by 5 bases and J by 1 base, with 18 bases between the two germline ends. The CDR3 DNA reads as TGTGCCAGCAGCGTAAGCCTAGCCTCCCCGTCCTACGAGCAGTACTTC. Translating it yields CASSVSLASPSYEQYF.

This clone has only one observation. CDR3 region: CASSPLSGSYEQYF. As DNA, the CDR3 is TGCGCCAGCAGCCCACTGAGCGGAAGCTACGAGCAGTACTTC. The chain uses TRBV4-3 and TRBJ2-7; D possibly corresponds to TRBD2 (5 bases). This CDR3 spans 14 amino acids. Trimming stripped 4 bases from V and 3 bases from J, with 13 bases between. The germline gives CDR1 LGHNA, CDR2 YSLEER.

The chain combines TRBV5-1 with TRBJ2-5; D may be TRBD2 (7 bases). CDR1 is SGHRS and CDR2 is YFSETQ in the germline V gene. V was pared by 5 bases and J by 5 bases, with 13 bases between. The CDR3 spans 13 residues. The CDR3 DNA reads TGCGCCAGCAGGCTGGGGGGGCGGGAGACCCAGTACTTC. This encodes CASRLGGRETQYF.

The chain is built from TRBV27 and TRBJ1-2, with 8 bases aligning to TRBD1. Germline CDR1 reads MNHEY; CDR2 reads SMNVEV (reference sequence). This CDR3 has 16 residues. The V and J ends lost 2 bases and 4 bases, in that order; junction bases with no gene match: 9. The chain's CDR3 is CASSLGTGRNFYGYTF. The CDR3 nucleotides are TGTGCCAGCAGTTTAGGGACAGGAAGGAATTTCTATGGCTACACCTTC.

The chain has TRBV7-9 and TRBJ2-1; the match to TRBD2 covers 7 bases. This CDR3 region has 15 residues. V shed 6 bases and J 3 bases; nucleotides not matched to a gene: 8. Germline loops: CDR1 SEHNR, CDR2 FQNEAQ (reference sequence). The CDR3 is CASSWGGLVYNEQFF. In DNA form, the CDR3 reads TGTGCCAGCAGTTGGGGAGGACTAGTCTACAATGAGCAGTTCTTC.

The V gene is TRBV4-3, the J gene TRBJ2-6; unclear D gene. The germline CDR1 and CDR2 sequences are LGHNA and YSLEER. The CDR3 extends over 16 amino acids. V was pared by 3 bases and J by 0 bases, with 9 bases between. The CDR3 reads CASSHQTSSGANVLTF. The DNA of the CDR3 is TGCGCCAGCAGCCATCAAACCAGCTCTGGGGCCAACGTCCTGACTTTC.

The V call is TRBV7-9, the J call TRBJ2-5; maybe TRBD2 (5 bases). V was trimmed by 5 bases and J by 7 bases, leaving 11 bases between them. The germline gives CDR1 SEHNR, CDR2 FQNEAQ (reference sequence). The CDR3 is 12 residues long. The CDR3 region is CASSQVSGTQYF. CDR3 DNA sequence: TGTGCCAGCAGCCAAGTCAGCGGGACCCAGTACTTC.

V is TRBV19 and J is TRBJ1-1, with D perhaps matching TRBD1 (5 bases). Germline loops: CDR1 LNHDA, CDR2 SQIVND (reference sequence). The CDR3 has 13 residues. Trimming cost V 4 bases and J 5 bases, with 11 bases left between them. This CDR3 reads CASSRGGRTEAFF. The CDR3 DNA sequence: TGTGCCAGTAGTAGGGGGGGGAGGACTGAAGCTTTCTTT.

This CDR3 reads CASSYSGQEYGYTF. The CDR3 nucleotides read TGTGCCAGCAGTTACTCGGGACAGGAGTATGGCTACACCTTC. The chain combines TRBV6-5 with TRBJ1-2; 8 bases line up with TRBD1. With 0 bases clipped from V and 5 bases from J, the junction kept 2 bases outside the gene matches. The CDR3 spans 14 residues. From germline, CDR1 is MNHEY and CDR2 SVGAGI.

The CDR3 bases are TGTGCCAGCAGCTTAGATGGGCAGCCCTATGGCTACACCTTC. This encodes CASSLDGQPYGYTF. The V and J genes are TRBV7-2 and TRBJ1-2; no definite D call. The CDR3 sequence is 14 residues long. V lost 1 base to trimming and J lost 4 bases, with 10 bases between them. Germline V lookup: CDR1 SGHTA, CDR2 FQGNSA.

J is TRBJ2-1 and V is TRBV7-2, with a possible D match to TRBD2 (5 bases). The CDR3 spans 15 residues. V was shortened by 1 base and J by 3 bases, with 10 bases between the two germline ends. Germline CDR1 reads SGHTA; CDR2 reads FQGNSA. The CDR3 spells CASSLEDFLYNEQFF. The CDR3 coding sequence is TGTGCCAGCAGCTTAGAGGACTTCCTCTACAATGAGCAGTTCTTC.

V usage is TRBV6-5 and J usage is TRBJ2-1; D is possibly TRBD1 (6 bases). In germline, CDR1 is MNHEY, CDR2 SVGAGI. V was clipped by 8 bases and J by 10 bases, with 12 bases between them. The CDR3 totals 11 residues. The CDR3 DNA reads as TGTGCCAGCCGAGAGAGGGGGGAGCAGTTCTTC. This gives the protein CASRERGEQFF.

The rearrangement joins TRBV18 to TRBJ2-5; D may be TRBD2 (6 bases). The DNA matches TRBJ2-7 better at its end, which makes the J call doubtful. Germline V lookup: CDR1 KGHSH, CDR2 LQKENI. The CDR3 has 16 amino acids. This CDR3 is CASSRLERVPSYEQYF. The CDR3 DNA follows: TGTGCCAGCTCACGTCTCGAGCGGGTTCCTTCCTACGAGCAGTACTTC.

The chain joins TRBV27 to TRBJ1-1, with D unclear. The ends were cut back, 5 bases at V and 0 bases at J, with 10 bases in the middle. The CDR3 totals 14 residues. Germline values: CDR1 MNHEY, CDR2 SMNVEV (reference sequence). CDR3 bases: TGTGCCAGCAGTGCGACACAAATGAACACTGAAGCTTTCTTT. Its protein product is CASSATQMNTEAFF.

The genes are TRBV6-6 and TRBJ2-5; 9 bases are a match to TRBD1. V shed 4 bases, J shed 4 bases, and the junction held 7 bases outside the gene matches. Germline CDR1 reads MNHNY; CDR2 reads SVGAGI (reference sequence). The CDR3 is 15 amino acids. The CDR3 DNA reads TGTGCCAGCAGTTGGGGACAGGGTTACGTAGAGACCCAGTACTTC. This translates into CASSWGQGYVETQYF.

The chain combines TRBV29-1 with TRBJ2-3; weak D call: TRBD2 (5 bases). There are 12 residues in the CDR3. With 3 bases removed from V and 5 bases from J, the gap between germline ends came to 9 bases. Germline-derived CDR1 and CDR2 are SQVTM and ANQGSEA. The CDR3 DNA follows: TGCAGCGTTGACGGGGAGATAGATACGCAGTATTTT. Its translation is CSVDGEIDTQYF.

The chain is built from TRBV7-2 and TRBJ1-2; 8 bases match TRBD1. Germline CDR1 SGHTA, CDR2 FQGNSA. The CDR3 extends over 14 amino acids. V lost 4 bases, J lost 0 bases, and 1 base stayed unmatched. The CDR3 region has the DNA TGTGCCAGCAGCTCGGACAGGGCTAACTATGGCTACACCTTC. Protein sequence: CASSSDRANYGYTF.

In its sample, this clone was seen a few times. J is TRBJ1-1 and V is TRBV18; D unclear. Germline CDR1 and CDR2: KGHSH and LQKENI. CDR3 length: 16 amino acids. Deletions cut 3 bases from V and 5 bases from J, with 19 bases between. The CDR3 loop reads CASSPPNRRRETEAFF. DNA of the CDR3: TGTGCCAGCTCACCTCCTAATAGGCGAAGGGAGACTGAAGCTTTCTTT.